The 8 T cell receptor beta chains below come from one sample, sequenced in a study of control samples from healthy donors and cancer patients. Some clones are missing from TCRdb's copy, which holds only in-frame ones; the method was immunoSEQ multiplex PCR. This table holds approximately 190,000 clones, about 90% found once. The sequencing input was blood. These receptors originate from a man younger than 40 in good health.

V is TRBV7-2 and J is TRBJ2-3; no reliable D call. In germline, CDR1 is SGHTA, CDR2 FQGNSA. The CDR3 extends over 15 amino acids. Between the trimmed V and J ends, which lost 7 bases and 1 base, there was a span of 15 bases. CDR3 in DNA: TGTGCCAGCACCCTTCAGAGCAGCGGCACAGATACGCAGTATTTT. Protein: CASTLQSSGTDTQYF.

The CDR3: CASSMGPGSGANVLTF. DNA for the CDR3: TGTGCCAGTAGTATGGGGCCCGGGTCTGGGGCCAACGTCCTGACTTTC. The rearrangement uses TRBV19 and TRBJ2-6, with a tentative D call TRBD1 (5 bases). Germline lookup yields CDR1 LNHDA and CDR2 SQIVND (reference sequence). Trimming left V 3 bases short and J 1 base short, with 10 bases between. The CDR3 contains 16 residues.

This chain uses TRBV27 with TRBJ2-7, with TRBD1 identical over 9 bases. The CDR3 is 13 residues long. Trimming removed 5 bases from V and 3 bases from J; junction bases left unmatched: 2. Germline V CDR1 and CDR2: MNHEY, SMNVEV (reference sequence). The CDR3 region is CASSAGQGYEQYF. The CDR3 DNA reads TGTGCCAGCAGTGCGGGACAGGGCTACGAGCAGTACTTC.

This chain uses TRBV7-9 with TRBJ2-1; D gene ambiguous. From germline, CDR1 is SEHNR and CDR2 FQNEAQ (reference sequence). V lost 7 bases and J lost 11, with 12 bases in between. The CDR3 spans 11 residues. The CDR3 DNA reads as TGTGCCAGCAATGAGGCCATGAAGCAGTTCTTC. Residues: CASNEAMKQFF. Supplemented by reference TRBV7-9 and TRBJ2-1, the full variable domain reads DTGVSQNPRHKITKRGQNVTFRCDPISEHNRLYWYRQTLGQGPEFLTYFQNEAQLEKSRLLSDRFSAERPKGSFSTLEIQRTEQGDSAMYLCASNEAMKQFFGPGTRLTVL.

The chain recombines TRBV19 with TRBJ1-3, with D uncertain. Germline V gene lookup returns CDR1 LNHDA and CDR2 SQIVND (reference sequence). Trimming removed 4 bases at V and 4 bases at J, with 8 bases between. The CDR3 consists of 13 residues. CDR3 residues: CASSRSPGNTIYF. The CDR3 DNA follows: TGTGCCAGTAGTAGGTCACCCGGAAACACCATATATTTT.

J is TRBJ1-2 and V is TRBV6-4; D ambiguous. Trimming removed 2 bases from V and 4 bases from J, with 14 bases in between. The CDR3 is 15 residues long. Germline values: CDR1 MRHNA, CDR2 SNTAGT. The CDR3 loop is CASSDPLKQPYGYTF. In nucleotides, the CDR3 is TGTGCCAGCAGTGACCCCTTAAAACAGCCCTATGGCTACACCTTC.

V usage is TRBV5-6 and J usage is TRBJ1-1, with TRBD1 matching 7 bases. Looked up from germline, CDR1 is SGHDT and CDR2 is YYEEEE. This CDR3 is built from 18 residues. With V trimmed by 3 bases and J by 0 bases, 14 bases remained unmatched. The CDR3 spells CASSSRQGRGKMNTEAFF. For the CDR3, the DNA is TGTGCCAGCAGCTCCCGACAGGGACGGGGGAAAATGAACACTGAAGCTTTCTTT.

The rearrangement joins TRBV27 to TRBJ1-5; 7 nucleotides match TRBD1. V was pared by 5 bases and J by 4 bases, with 8 bases of the junction left unmatched. The CDR3 has 15 amino acids. CDR1 is MNHEY and CDR2 is SMNVEV in the germline V gene (reference sequence). The CDR3 region has the DNA TGTGCCAGCAGTGGCAACCGACAGGGAAATCAGCCCCAGCATTTT. Its protein is CASSGNRQGNQPQHF.